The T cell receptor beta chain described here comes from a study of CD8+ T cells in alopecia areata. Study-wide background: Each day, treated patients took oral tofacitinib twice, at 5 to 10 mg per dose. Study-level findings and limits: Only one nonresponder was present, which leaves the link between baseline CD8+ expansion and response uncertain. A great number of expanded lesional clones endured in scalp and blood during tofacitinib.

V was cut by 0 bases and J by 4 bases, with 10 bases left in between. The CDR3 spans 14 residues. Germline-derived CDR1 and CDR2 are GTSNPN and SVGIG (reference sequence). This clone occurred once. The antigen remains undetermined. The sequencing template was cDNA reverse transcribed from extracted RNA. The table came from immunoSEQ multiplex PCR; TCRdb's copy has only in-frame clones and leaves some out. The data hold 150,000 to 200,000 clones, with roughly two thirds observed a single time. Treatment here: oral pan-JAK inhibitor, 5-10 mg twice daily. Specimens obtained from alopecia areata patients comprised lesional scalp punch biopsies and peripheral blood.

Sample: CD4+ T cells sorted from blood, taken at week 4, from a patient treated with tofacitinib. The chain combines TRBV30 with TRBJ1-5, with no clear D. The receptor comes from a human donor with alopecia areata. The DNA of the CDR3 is TGTGCCTGGAGTGTCTCCGGGAGGAATCAGCCCCAGCATTTT. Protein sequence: CAWSVSGRNQPQHF.